The next 12 T cell receptor beta chains were all read from a single sample in a study of blood T cell repertoires in COVID-19. The method was immunoSEQ multiplex PCR; TCRdb's version includes in-frame clones alone and lacks a portion of them. The table shows approximately 260,000 clones, with about 89% occurring only once. The sequenced material came from peripheral blood. The receptor set was obtained from a man between 45 and 60 years old with acute or convalescent COVID-19.

This clone showed up just once. This chain links TRBV6-5 with TRBJ1-2; D not certain. Germline CDR1 and CDR2: MNHEY and SVGAGI. CDR3 size: 15 residues. V was clipped by 6 bases and J by 2 bases, with 16 bases between them. Written as DNA, the CDR3 is TGTGCCAGCAGGGAGGGAAGGACGGCAAACTATGGCTACACCTTC. Its protein is CASREGRTANYGYTF.

The chain has TRBV29-1 and TRBJ2-7; D not certain. The length of the CDR3 is 13 residues. CDR1 SQVTM and CDR2 ANQGSEA come from the germline V gene. Trimming removed 5 bases at V and 0 bases at J, with 11 bases between. The CDR3 loop is CSVMVGSSYEQYF. The CDR3, as DNA: TGCAGCGTTATGGTGGGCAGCTCCTACGAGCAGTACTTC.

The chain employs TRBV19 and TRBJ1-1; 10 nucleotides line up with TRBD1. Germline assignment: CDR1 LNHDA and CDR2 SQIVND (reference sequence). Trimming at V came to 6 bases and at J to 6 bases, leaving 10 bases not matched to a gene. This CDR3 has 15 amino acids. CDR3 sequence (DNA): TGTGCCAGTAGGGTATTGGACAGGGGGGATGCTGAAGCTTTCTTT. Translating it yields CASRVLDRGDAEAFF.

The rearrangement links TRBV27 to TRBJ1-5; possibly TRBD1 for D (5 bases). There are 13 residues in the CDR3. The ends were cut back, 3 bases at V and 6 bases at J, with 9 bases in the middle. CDR1 is MNHEY, CDR2 SMNVEV, per germline (reference sequence). Here the CDR3 reads CASSFRASQPQHF. The CDR3 DNA reads as TGTGCCAGCAGTTTCAGGGCGAGTCAGCCCCAGCATTTT.

The V and J genes are TRBV9 and TRBJ1-2; the D is unclear. The V and J ends lost 4 bases and 4 bases respectively, with 14 bases between them. The length of the CDR3 is 14 residues. Germline V lookup: CDR1 SGDLS, CDR2 YYNGEE. CDR3 sequence: CASSLGRAVYGYTF. CDR3 in DNA: TGTGCCAGCAGCCTAGGGAGGGCAGTCTATGGCTACACCTTC.

The CDR3 DNA sequence: TGTGCCAGCAGGGGGGGGGACGCCTATAATTCACCCCTCCACTTT. Translating gives CASRGGDAYNSPLHF. V usage is TRBV6-5 and J usage is TRBJ1-6; a weak D match, TRBD1 (5 bases). Between the trimmed V and J ends, which lost 6 bases and 2 bases, there was a span of 11 bases. Germline-derived CDR1 and CDR2 are MNHEY and SVGAGI. The CDR3 totals 15 residues.

The chain uses TRBV19 and TRBJ2-1; 8 nucleotides match TRBD2. The CDR3 covers 15 residues. V trimming: 4 bases; J trimming: 8 bases; junction bases outside the gene matches: 10. Germline V lookup: CDR1 LNHDA, CDR2 SQIVND (reference sequence). The CDR3 DNA reads as TGTGCCAGTAGTACTATAGCGGGGCCCAGGGATGAGCAGTTCTTC. It is translated as CASSTIAGPRDEQFF.

The chain is built from TRBV5-4 and TRBJ2-6; a possible D gene is TRBD1 (5 bases). This CDR3 has 20 residues. V was cut by 0 bases and J by 0 bases, with 19 bases left in between. Looked up from germline, CDR1 is SGHNT and CDR2 is YYREEE (reference sequence). The CDR3 is CASSLGGGSTLSSGANVLTF. In DNA form, the CDR3 reads TGTGCCAGCAGCTTGGGGGGCGGCTCTACCCTGAGCTCTGGGGCCAACGTCCTGACTTTC.

This chain uses TRBV5-4 with TRBJ1-2; TRBD1 matches at 7 bases. The germline CDR1 and CDR2 sequences are SGHNT and YYREEE (reference sequence). The CDR3 covers 13 residues. V gave up 2 bases and J gave up 3 bases; unmatched junction bases: 1. The CDR3 region has the DNA TGTGCCAGCAGCTTAACAGGGGACTATGGCTACACCTTC. This gives the protein CASSLTGDYGYTF.

This clone was seen once. The chain combines TRBV12-5 with TRBJ1-4; possibly TRBD1 for D (5 bases). Germline assignment: CDR1 LGHNT and CDR2 FRNRAP. Trimming took 4 bases from V and 5 from J, leaving 14 bases between them. CDR3 length equals 15 residues. The CDR3 bases are TGTGCTAGTGGTTGGGGGGGAACAGAGAATGAAAAACTGTTTTTT. Amino acids: CASGWGGTENEKLFF.

This clone was observed once. The gene calls are TRBV18 and TRBJ1-2; D unresolved. CDR3 size: 14 residues. The germline CDR1 and CDR2 sequences are KGHSH and LQKENI. Trimming took off 2 bases at V and 4 bases at J, with 11 bases between the two ends. CDR3 region: CASSPAGEGYGYTF. DNA for the CDR3: TGTGCCAGCTCACCAGCAGGCGAGGGCTATGGCTACACCTTC.

The rearrangement joins TRBV11-2 to TRBJ1-2; TRBD1 aligns across 7 bases. Germline V CDR1 and CDR2: SGHAT, FQNNGV. V lost 0 bases and J lost 8; bases outside the gene matches: 12. The CDR3 runs to 16 residues. CDR3 amino acids: CASSLDWGGGTVGYTF. The CDR3 DNA is TGTGCCAGCAGCTTAGATTGGGGTGGAGGGACAGTCGGCTACACCTTC. Full variable domain (rest looked up from reference TRBV11-2 and TRBJ1-2): EAGVAQSPRYKIIEKRQSVAFWCNPISGHATLYWYQQILGQGPKLLIQFQNNGVVDDSQLPKDRFSAERLKGVDSTLKIQPAKLEDSAVYLCASSLDWGGGTVGYTFGSGTRLTVV.